This T cell receptor beta chain is from a study of beta chain features in type 1 diabetes. Overall study results and limits: At VDJ recombination sites, type 1 diabetes patients had fewer insertions and more deleted nucleotides. Researchers report that Type 1 diabetes patients had moderately but significantly shorter TCRB CDR3s across all four CD4+ subsets. Relative to healthy donors, patients appeared to have naive, central memory and Treg TCRB repertoires that were more similar.

The CDR3 totals 17 residues. V was cut by 0 bases and J by 5 bases, with 17 bases left in between. The germline CDR1 and CDR2 sequences are SGHRS and YFSETQ. Every bit of the isolated RNA underwent reverse transcription, so sequencing read expressed TCRB transcripts. Clones were sequenced by immunoSEQ multiplex PCR, and TCRdb holds only the in-frame ones, with some missing. This sample has around 140,000 clones, with about an eighth found just once. To note about this clone: Its specificity is not known.

The gene calls are TRBV5-1 and TRBJ2-2; D may be TRBD2 (6 bases). The sample comprised central memory CD4+ T cells from blood. This receptor was obtained from a young man with type 1 diabetes. As DNA, the CDR3 is TGCGCCAGCAGCTTGGCTAGCCCGGGAGTTAATACCGGGGAGCTGTTTTTT. It yields the protein CASSLASPGVNTGELFF.